This T cell receptor beta chain was sequenced for a study of blood T cell repertoires in COVID-19. For the study at large: PBMCs, B-cell-depleted T cells, or T cells were the source of the cDNA or gDNA that made up the material.

There are a few counts of this clone. Trimming took 3 bases from V and 0 from J, leaving 15 bases between them. Germline loops: CDR1 GTSNPN, CDR2 SVGIG (reference sequence). CDR3 length equals 16 residues. Original processing notes: Amplifying reference gene primers gave estimates of nucleated cell counts. Libraries were prepared by immunoSEQ multiplex PCR; TCRdb keeps only in-frame clonotypes and omits some of them. The V and J calls and clone size come from that table; D and trimming were worked out from the DNA. Of some 120,000 clones detected, around 80% appear once; the ten largest clones hold 1.5% to 2%.

The rearrangement links TRBV30 to TRBJ1-3, with D perhaps matching TRBD1 (5 bases). Source material: peripheral blood. The TCR was taken from a man between 65 and 85 years old with acute or convalescent COVID-19. CDR3: CAWSDPGGGSGNTIYF. The CDR3 coding sequence is TGTGCCTGGAGCGACCCGGGGGGGGGCTCTGGAAACACCATATATTTT.